These T cell receptor beta chains were read from a single sample in a study of cytomegalovirus exposure and HLA in healthy donors. Only in-frame clones appear in the TCRdb table, and some are missing; sequencing was by immunoSEQ multiplex PCR. The repertoire consists of some 240,000 clones, with roughly 87% occurring once and the leading ten covering roughly 2%. What was sequenced was PBMCs. The receptors derive from a woman in her late teens or twenties in good health and CMV-seropositive. Both conserved end residues are part of each CDR3. D genes are given only for firm matches. Size is omitted from some rows. Given values are once, few, many or a class for expanded clones.

CDR3 length: 15; J gene: TRBJ2-7; V gene: TRBV2; clone size: few; D gene: TRBD2; CDR3 protein: CASSISGLGPSEQYF; CDR3 DNA: TGTGCCAGCAGTATCTCGGGACTAGGGCCATCCGAGCAGTACTTC
CDR3 length: 14; J gene: TRBJ2-7; V gene: TRBV5-4; clone size: NA; D gene: NA; CDR3 protein: CASSFARGSYEQYF; CDR3 DNA: TGTGCCAGCAGCTTTGCGAGGGGGTCCTACGAGCAGTACTTC
CDR3 length: 15; J gene: TRBJ2-7; V gene: TRBV5-4; clone size: NA; D gene: TRBD2; CDR3 protein: CASSLGTTYSYEQYF; CDR3 DNA: TGTGCCAGCAGCCTCGGGACTACCTACTCCTACGAGCAGTACTTC
CDR3 length: 15; J gene: TRBJ1-2; V gene: TRBV5-1; clone size: NA; D gene: NA; CDR3 protein: CASSLEGGANYGYTF; CDR3 DNA: TGCGCCAGCAGCTTGGAAGGGGGGGCAAACTATGGCTACACCTTC
CDR3 length: 13; J gene: TRBJ2-3; V gene: TRBV28; clone size: NA; D gene: TRBD2; CDR3 protein: CASGASGTSGQYF; CDR3 DNA: TGTGCCAGCGGGGCTAGCGGGACCTCCGGGCAGTATTTT
CDR3 length: 13; J gene: TRBJ2-3; V gene: TRBV11-2; clone size: once; D gene: NA; CDR3 protein: CASSPAPGDTQYF; CDR3 DNA: TGTGCCAGCAGCCCTGCGCCGGGGGATACGCAGTATTTT
CDR3 length: 18; J gene: TRBJ2-1; V gene: TRBV29-1; clone size: NA; D gene: TRBD2; CDR3 protein: CSVEALAGAFLSFGEQFF; CDR3 DNA: TGCAGCGTTGAAGCACTAGCGGGAGCATTCTTGAGTTTCGGGGAGCAGTTCTTC
CDR3 length: 12; J gene: TRBJ2-7; V gene: TRBV5-4; clone size: many; D gene: NA; CDR3 protein: CASSRRGSEQYF; CDR3 DNA: TGTGCCAGCAGCCGCAGAGGGTCCGAGCAGTACTTC
CDR3 length: 15; J gene: TRBJ1-2; V gene: TRBV9; clone size: once; D gene: TRBD1; CDR3 protein: CASSVEGTGHYGYTF; CDR3 DNA: TGTGCCAGCAGCGTAGAGGGGACAGGGCACTATGGCTACACCTTC
CDR3 length: 16; J gene: TRBJ1-5; V gene: TRBV18; clone size: NA; D gene: NA; CDR3 protein: CASSPPGGNSNQPQHF; CDR3 DNA: TGTGCCAGCTCACCACCCGGGGGGAATAGCAATCAGCCCCAGCATTTT
CDR3 length: 16; J gene: TRBJ2-5; V gene: TRBV6-5; clone size: NA; D gene: TRBD2; CDR3 protein: CASSYFLAEFQETQYF; CDR3 DNA: TGTGCCAGCAGTTACTTCCTAGCGGAGTTCCAAGAGACCCAGTACTTC
CDR3 length: 16; J gene: TRBJ1-2; V gene: TRBV11-3; clone size: NA; D gene: TRBD1; CDR3 protein: CASSLDRTGGNYGYTF; CDR3 DNA: TGTGCCAGCAGCTTAGATCGGACAGGGGGTAACTATGGCTACACCTTC
CDR3 length: 14; J gene: TRBJ1-1; V gene: TRBV2; clone size: NA; D gene: NA; CDR3 protein: CASSRLQGSTEAFF; CDR3 DNA: TGTGCCAGCAGTCGACTACAGGGTTCCACTGAAGCTTTCTTT
CDR3 length: 15; J gene: TRBJ1-3; V gene: TRBV28; clone size: NA; D gene: NA; CDR3 protein: CASSGARGVGNTIYF; CDR3 DNA: TGTGCCAGCAGTGGGGCCAGGGGTGTTGGAAACACCATATATTTT
CDR3 length: 12; J gene: TRBJ2-6; V gene: TRBV7-9; clone size: NA; D gene: NA; CDR3 protein: CASSLGGSGSAF; CDR3 DNA: TGTGCCAGCAGCTTAGGTGGTAGCGGCTCAGCTTTC
CDR3 length: 16; J gene: TRBJ2-1; V gene: TRBV15; clone size: NA; D gene: TRBD2; CDR3 protein: CATSRDLASGSGEQFF; CDR3 DNA: TGTGCCACCAGCAGAGATCTGGCTAGCGGGAGCGGCGAGCAGTTCTTC
CDR3 length: 14; J gene: TRBJ2-3; V gene: TRBV5-1; clone size: NA; D gene: NA; CDR3 protein: CASSLEPLADTQYF; CDR3 DNA: TGCGCCAGCAGCTTGGAGCCCCTAGCGGATACGCAGTATTTT
CDR3 length: 14; J gene: TRBJ2-7; V gene: TRBV11-2; clone size: NA; D gene: NA; CDR3 protein: CASSSLRNIYEQYF; CDR3 DNA: TGTGCCAGCAGCTCCCTCAGGAATATCTACGAGCAGTACTTC
CDR3 length: 14; J gene: TRBJ1-5; V gene: TRBV28; clone size: few; D gene: TRBD1; CDR3 protein: CASSLLTGGQPQHF; CDR3 DNA: TGTGCCAGCAGTTTATTGACAGGGGGACAGCCCCAGCATTTT
CDR3 length: 12; J gene: TRBJ1-1; V gene: TRBV19; clone size: few; D gene: NA; CDR3 protein: CASSISVTEAFF; CDR3 DNA: TGTGCCAGTAGTATTTCGGTGACTGAAGCTTTCTTT
CDR3 length: 14; J gene: TRBJ1-4; V gene: TRBV29-1; clone size: once; D gene: NA; CDR3 protein: CSVGDRSLAEKLFF; CDR3 DNA: TGCAGCGTTGGGGATCGGTCTCTAGCGGAAAAACTGTTTTTT
CDR3 length: 13; J gene: TRBJ1-1; V gene: TRBV7-8; clone size: NA; D gene: NA; CDR3 protein: CASSLAGETEAFF; CDR3 DNA: TGTGCCAGCAGCTTAGCAGGGGAAACTGAAGCTTTCTTT
CDR3 length: 14; J gene: TRBJ1-2; V gene: TRBV7-2; clone size: NA; D gene: NA; CDR3 protein: CASSLGGSIYGYTF; CDR3 DNA: TGTGCCAGCAGCTTAGGGGGCAGTATCTATGGCTACACCTTC
CDR3 length: 14; J gene: TRBJ1-2; V gene: TRBV7-9; clone size: NA; D gene: NA; CDR3 protein: CASSLANDRRGYTF; CDR3 DNA: TGTGCCAGCAGCTTAGCGAACGACAGACGTGGCTACACCTTC
CDR3 length: 13; J gene: TRBJ1-2; V gene: TRBV2; clone size: few; D gene: TRBD1; CDR3 protein: CASSPGQGRGYTF; CDR3 DNA: TGTGCCAGCAGTCCGGGACAGGGAAGAGGCTACACCTTC
CDR3 length: 15; J gene: TRBJ2-7; V gene: TRBV27; clone size: NA; D gene: TRBD1; CDR3 protein: CASSFGGQGAGEQYF; CDR3 DNA: TGTGCCAGCAGTTTTGGGGGACAGGGGGCGGGCGAGCAGTACTTC